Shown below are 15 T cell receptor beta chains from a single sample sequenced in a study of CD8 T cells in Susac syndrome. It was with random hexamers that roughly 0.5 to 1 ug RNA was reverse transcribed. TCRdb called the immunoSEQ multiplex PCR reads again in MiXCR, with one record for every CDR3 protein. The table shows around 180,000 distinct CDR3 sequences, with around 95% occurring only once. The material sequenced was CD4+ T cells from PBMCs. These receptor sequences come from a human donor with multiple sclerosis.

Here the CDR3 reads CASSHPQVVNTEAFF. CDR3 DNA: TGTGCCAGCAGCCACCCCCAGGTTGTGAACACTGAAGCTTTCTTT. The rearrangement links TRBV4-2 to TRBJ1-1; D gene uncertain. The CDR3 runs to 15 residues. Between the trimmed V and J ends, which lost 3 bases and 0 bases, there was a span of 11 bases. Germline V gene lookup returns CDR1 LGHNA and CDR2 YNFKEQ.

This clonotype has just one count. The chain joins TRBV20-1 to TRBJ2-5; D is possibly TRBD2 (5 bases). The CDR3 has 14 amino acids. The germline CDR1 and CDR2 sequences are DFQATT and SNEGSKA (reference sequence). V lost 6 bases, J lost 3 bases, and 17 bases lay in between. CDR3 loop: CSAPLTPGKETQYF. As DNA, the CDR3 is TGCAGTGCCCCATTAACCCCGGGGAAAGAGACCCAGTACTTC.

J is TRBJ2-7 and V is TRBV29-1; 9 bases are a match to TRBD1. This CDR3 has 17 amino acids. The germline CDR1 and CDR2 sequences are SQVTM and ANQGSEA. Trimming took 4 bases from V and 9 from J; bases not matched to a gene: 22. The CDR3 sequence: CSVVELPGQGLYDVQYF. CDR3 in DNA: TGCAGCGTTGTGGAGTTGCCGGGACAGGGTCTTTATGATGTGCAGTACTTC.

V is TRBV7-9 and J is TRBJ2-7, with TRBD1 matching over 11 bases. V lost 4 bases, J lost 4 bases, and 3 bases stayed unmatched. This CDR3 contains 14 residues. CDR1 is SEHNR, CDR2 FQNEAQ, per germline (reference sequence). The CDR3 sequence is CASSSGQGVYEQYF. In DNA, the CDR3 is TGTGCCAGCAGCTCGGGACAGGGGGTTTACGAGCAGTACTTC.

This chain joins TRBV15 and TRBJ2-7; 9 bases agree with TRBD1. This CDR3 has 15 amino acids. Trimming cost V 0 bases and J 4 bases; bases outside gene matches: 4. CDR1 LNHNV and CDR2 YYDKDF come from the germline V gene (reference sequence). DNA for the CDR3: TGTGCCACCAGCAGAGATGGGACAGGGATGTACGAGCAGTACTTC. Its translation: CATSRDGTGMYEQYF.

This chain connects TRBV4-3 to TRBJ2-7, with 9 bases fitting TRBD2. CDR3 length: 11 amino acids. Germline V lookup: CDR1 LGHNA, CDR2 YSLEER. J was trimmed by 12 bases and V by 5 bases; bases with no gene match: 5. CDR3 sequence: CASSSGLALYF. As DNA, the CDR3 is TGCGCCAGCAGCTCAGGACTAGCGTTGTACTTC.

CDR3 sequence: CASSARAGENQPQHF. CDR3 in DNA: TGTGCCAGCAGCGCGAGGGCAGGAGAGAATCAGCCCCAGCATTTT. The chain recombines TRBV9 with TRBJ1-5; D uncertain. Germline CDR1 reads SGDLS; CDR2 reads YYNGEE. Trimming shortened V by 3 bases and J by 4 bases, and 14 bases separated the two germline ends. The CDR3 runs to 15 residues.

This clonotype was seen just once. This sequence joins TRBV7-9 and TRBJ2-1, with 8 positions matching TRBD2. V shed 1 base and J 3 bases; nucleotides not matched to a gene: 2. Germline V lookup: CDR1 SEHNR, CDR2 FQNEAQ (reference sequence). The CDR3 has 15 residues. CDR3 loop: CASSLGSGDYNEQFF. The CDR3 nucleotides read TGTGCCAGCAGCTTAGGTAGCGGGGACTACAATGAGCAGTTCTTC.

CDR3 coding DNA: TGTGCCAGCAGCTTGGGGGCGCGGGGGGCTTACAATGAGCAGTTCTTC. It translates to CASSLGARGAYNEQFF. V usage is TRBV5-4 and J usage is TRBJ2-1, with 8 bases matching TRBD2. Germline trimming cut 0 bases from V and 4 bases from J; bases unmatched to any gene: 6. This CDR3 has 16 amino acids. Germline CDR1 SGHNT, CDR2 YYREEE (reference sequence).

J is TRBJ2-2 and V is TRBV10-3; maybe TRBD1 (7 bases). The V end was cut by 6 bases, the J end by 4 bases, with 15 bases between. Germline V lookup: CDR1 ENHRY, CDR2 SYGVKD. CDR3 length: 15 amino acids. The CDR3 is CAIRPGQGGTGELFF. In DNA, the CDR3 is TGTGCCATCAGGCCTGGGCAGGGGGGCACCGGGGAGCTGTTTTTT.

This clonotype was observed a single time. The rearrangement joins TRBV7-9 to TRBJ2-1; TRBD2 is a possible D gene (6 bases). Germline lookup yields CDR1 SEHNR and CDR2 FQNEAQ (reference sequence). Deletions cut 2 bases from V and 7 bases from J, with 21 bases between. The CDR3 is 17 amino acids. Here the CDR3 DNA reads TGTGCCAGCAGCTTACTCTCCTCGGGGGTAGGAATAAATGAGCAGTTCTTC. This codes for CASSLLSSGVGINEQFF. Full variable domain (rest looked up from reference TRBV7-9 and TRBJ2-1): DTGVSQNPRHKITKRGQNVTFRCDPISEHNRLYWYRQTLGQGPEFLTYFQNEAQLEKSRLLSDRFSAERPKGSFSTLEIQRTEQGDSAMYLCASSLLSSGVGINEQFFGPGTRLTVL.

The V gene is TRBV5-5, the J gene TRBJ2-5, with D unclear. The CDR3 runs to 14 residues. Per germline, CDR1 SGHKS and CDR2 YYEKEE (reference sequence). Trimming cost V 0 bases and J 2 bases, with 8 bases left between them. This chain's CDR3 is CASSLARKQETQYF. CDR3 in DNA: TGTGCCAGCAGCTTGGCACGGAAACAAGAGACCCAGTACTTC.

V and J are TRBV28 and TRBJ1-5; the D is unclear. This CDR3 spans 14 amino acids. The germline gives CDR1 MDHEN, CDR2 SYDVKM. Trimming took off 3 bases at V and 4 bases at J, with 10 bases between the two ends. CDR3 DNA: TGTGCCAGCAGTTTGACGGACCAAAATCAGCCCCAGCATTTT. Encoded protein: CASSLTDQNQPQHF.

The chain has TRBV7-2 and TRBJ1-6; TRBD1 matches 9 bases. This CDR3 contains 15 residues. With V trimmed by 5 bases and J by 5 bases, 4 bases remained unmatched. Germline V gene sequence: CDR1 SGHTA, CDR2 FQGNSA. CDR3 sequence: CASSKDRGDNSPLHF. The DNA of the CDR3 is TGTGCCAGCAGCAAAGACAGGGGGGATAATTCACCCCTCCACTTT.

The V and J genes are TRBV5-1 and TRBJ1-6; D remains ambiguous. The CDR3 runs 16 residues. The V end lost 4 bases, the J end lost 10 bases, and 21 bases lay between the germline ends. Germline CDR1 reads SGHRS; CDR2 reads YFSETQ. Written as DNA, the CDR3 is TGCGCCAGCAGCAGGGAGGAGGTCGCCTCGTCGTCACCCCTCCACTTT. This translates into CASSREEVASSSPLHF.